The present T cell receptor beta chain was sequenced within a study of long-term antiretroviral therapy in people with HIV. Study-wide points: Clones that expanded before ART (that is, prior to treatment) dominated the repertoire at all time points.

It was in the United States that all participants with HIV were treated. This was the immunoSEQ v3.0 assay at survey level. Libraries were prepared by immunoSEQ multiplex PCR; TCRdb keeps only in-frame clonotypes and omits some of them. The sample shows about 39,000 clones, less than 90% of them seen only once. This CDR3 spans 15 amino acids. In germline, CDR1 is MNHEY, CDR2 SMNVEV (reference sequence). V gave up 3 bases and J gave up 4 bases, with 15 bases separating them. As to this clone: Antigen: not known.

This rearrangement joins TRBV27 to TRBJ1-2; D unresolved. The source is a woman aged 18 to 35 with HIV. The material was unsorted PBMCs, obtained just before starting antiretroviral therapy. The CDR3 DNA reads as TGTGCCAGCAGTTTGGCGGACGGAGGGCGCTATGGCTACACCTTC. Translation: CASSLADGGRYGYTF.